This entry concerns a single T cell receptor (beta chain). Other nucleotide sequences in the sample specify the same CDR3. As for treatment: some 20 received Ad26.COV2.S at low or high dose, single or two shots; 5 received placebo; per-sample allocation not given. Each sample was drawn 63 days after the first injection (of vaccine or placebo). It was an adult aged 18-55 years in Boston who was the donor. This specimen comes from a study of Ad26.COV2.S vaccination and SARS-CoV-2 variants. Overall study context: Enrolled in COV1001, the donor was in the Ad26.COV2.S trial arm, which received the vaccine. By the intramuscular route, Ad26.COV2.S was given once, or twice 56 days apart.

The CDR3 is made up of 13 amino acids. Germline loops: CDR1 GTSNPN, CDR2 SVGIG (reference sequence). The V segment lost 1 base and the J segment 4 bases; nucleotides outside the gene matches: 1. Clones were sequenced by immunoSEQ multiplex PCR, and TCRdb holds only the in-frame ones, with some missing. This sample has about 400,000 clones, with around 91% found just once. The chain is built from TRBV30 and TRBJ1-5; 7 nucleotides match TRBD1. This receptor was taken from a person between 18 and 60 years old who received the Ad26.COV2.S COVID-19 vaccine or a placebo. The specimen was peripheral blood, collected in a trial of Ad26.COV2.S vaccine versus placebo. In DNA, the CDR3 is TGTGCCTGGAGTGGGACAGGAAATCAGCCCCAGCATTTT. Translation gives CAWSGTGNQPQHF. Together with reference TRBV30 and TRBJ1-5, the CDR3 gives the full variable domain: SQTIHQWPATLVQPVGSPLSLECTVEGTSNPNLYWYRQAAGRGLQLLFYSVGIGQISSEVPQNLSASRPQDRQFILSSKKLLLSDSGFYLCAWSGTGNQPQHFGDGTRLSIL.